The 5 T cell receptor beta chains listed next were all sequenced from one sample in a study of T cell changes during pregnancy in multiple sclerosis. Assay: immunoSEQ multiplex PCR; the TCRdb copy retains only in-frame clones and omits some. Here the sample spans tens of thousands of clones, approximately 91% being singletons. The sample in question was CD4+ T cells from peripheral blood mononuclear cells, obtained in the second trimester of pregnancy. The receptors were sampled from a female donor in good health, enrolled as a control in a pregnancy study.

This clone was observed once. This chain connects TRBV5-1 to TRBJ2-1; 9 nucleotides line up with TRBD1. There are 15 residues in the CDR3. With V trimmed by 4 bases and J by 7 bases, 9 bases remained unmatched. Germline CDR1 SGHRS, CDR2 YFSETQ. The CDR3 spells CASSPEGQGTNEQFF. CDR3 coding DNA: TGCGCCAGCAGCCCCGAAGGACAGGGGACGAATGAGCAGTTCTTC.

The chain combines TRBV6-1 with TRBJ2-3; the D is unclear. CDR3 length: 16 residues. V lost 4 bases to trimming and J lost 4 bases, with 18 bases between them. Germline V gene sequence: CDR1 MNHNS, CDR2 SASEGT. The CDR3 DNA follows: TGTGCCAGCAGTGCCAGACGAGGCAGCTTGGCAGATACGCAGTATTTT. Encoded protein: CASSARRGSLADTQYF.

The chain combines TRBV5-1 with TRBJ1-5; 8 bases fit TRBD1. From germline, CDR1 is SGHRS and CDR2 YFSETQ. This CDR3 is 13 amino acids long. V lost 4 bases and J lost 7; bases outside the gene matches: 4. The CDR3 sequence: CASSQGQDQPQHF. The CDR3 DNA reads TGCGCCAGCAGCCAGGGACAGGACCAGCCCCAGCATTTT.

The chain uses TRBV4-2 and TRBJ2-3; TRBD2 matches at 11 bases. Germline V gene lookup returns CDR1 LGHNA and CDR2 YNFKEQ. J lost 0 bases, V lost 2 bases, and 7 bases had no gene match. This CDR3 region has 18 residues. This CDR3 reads CASSQIGLAGPSTDTQYF. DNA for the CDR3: TGTGCCAGCAGCCAAATTGGACTAGCGGGCCCTAGCACAGATACGCAGTATTTT.

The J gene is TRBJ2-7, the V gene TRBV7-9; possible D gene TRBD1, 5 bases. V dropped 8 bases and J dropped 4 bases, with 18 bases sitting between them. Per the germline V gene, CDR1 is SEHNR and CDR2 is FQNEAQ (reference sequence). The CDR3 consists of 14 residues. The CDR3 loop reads CASGRGAPLYEQYF. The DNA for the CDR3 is TGTGCCAGCGGCCGTGGGGCTCCTTTGTACGAGCAGTACTTC. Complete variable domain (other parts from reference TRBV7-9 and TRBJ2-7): DTGVSQNPRHKITKRGQNVTFRCDPISEHNRLYWYRQTLGQGPEFLTYFQNEAQLEKSRLLSDRFSAERPKGSFSTLEIQRTEQGDSAMYLCASGRGAPLYEQYFGPGTRLTVT.